This T cell receptor (beta chain) was retrieved from a study of T cells in Graves' hyperthyroidism and ophthalmopathy. Study-wide points: Researchers found most expanded thyroid clonotypes above 0.001 in blood as well.

This clonotype was counted only a few times. What it recognizes is unknown. Looked up from germline, CDR1 is GTSNPN and CDR2 is SVGIG (reference sequence). V lost 0 bases to trimming and J lost 3 bases, with 11 bases between them. The CDR3 runs to 15 residues. RNA transcripts yielded amplified TCR beta CDR3 regions. The TCR CDR3 was amplified in a first-round RT-PCR using the HTBI primer set. From the multiplex PCR reads, TCRdb called clonotypes with MiXCR, one entry per CDR3 protein. There are about 400,000 distinct CDR3 sequences in the sample; about 15% occur only once, and 32% lies in the top ten. This sequence originates from a woman under 40 with Graves' hyperthyroidism. The chain recombines TRBV30 with TRBJ2-2; D is undetermined. Sequencing was carried out using blood. In nucleotides, the CDR3 is TGTGCCTGGAGTGTACTGGACCAGGACACCGGGGAGCTGTTTTTT. Translation gives CAWSVLDQDTGELFF.